A single sample is the source of the 20 T cell receptor beta chains below, sequenced in a study of graft-versus-host responses after intestinal transplantation (dated by TCRdb to about 2021). The method was the immunoSEQ multiplex PCR assay. TCRdb stores this immuneACCESS table with in-frame sequences only. Part of the clones is absent; in the studies checked, under half of the shortfall reflects unresolved V genes, and no reason is known for the rest. Present in this sample are about 9,500 clones, about 32% of which were seen just once. The ten largest account for approximately 3.5% of the sample. The time point label on this specimen signifies: cells obtained before transplantation from donor or recipient. Here the sequenced sample was alloreactive CD4+ T cells from a mixed lymphocyte reaction culture, taken before intestinal transplant. Explained via the paper, the cell subset or site label denotes: CFSE-low proliferating T cells sorted from approximately six-day pre-transplant mixed lymphocyte reaction (GvH or HvG direction). The receptors originated from a human patient who received an intestinal transplant.

The chain uses TRBV29-1 and TRBJ2-7, with 9 bases matching TRBD1. This CDR3 spans 13 amino acids. CDR1 SQVTM and CDR2 ANQGSEA come from the germline V gene. The trim removed 6 bases at V and 2 bases at J, leaving 5 bases unmatched. The CDR3 nucleotides are TGCAGCGTGCGGACAGGGGTCGCCTACGAGCAGTACTTC. Amino acids: CSVRTGVAYEQYF.

In its sample, this clone was seen a few times. V is TRBV7-2 and J is TRBJ2-2, with 7 positions matching TRBD1. CDR1 is SGHTA and CDR2 is FQGNSA in the germline V gene. The CDR3 contains 16 residues. The trim removed 5 bases at V and 1 base at J, leaving 7 bases unmatched. The CDR3 here is CASSAYTGENTGELFF. For the CDR3, the DNA is TGTGCCAGCAGCGCTTACACAGGGGAGAACACCGGGGAGCTGTTTTTT. Drawing the rest from reference TRBV7-2 and TRBJ2-2, the complete variable domain is GAGVSQSPSNKVTEKGKDVELRCDPISGHTALYWYRQSLGQGLEFLIYFQGNSAPDKSGLPSDRFSAERTGGSVSTLTIQRTQQEDSAVYLCASSAYTGENTGELFFGEGSRLTVL.

In its sample, this clone ranks as medium-sized. DNA for the CDR3: TGTGCCAGCAGTTTTTCAGGCACCGGGGAGCTGTTTTTT. Amino acids: CASSFSGTGELFF. This chain links TRBV27 with TRBJ2-2; D is ambiguous. The germline V gene encodes CDR1 MNHEY and CDR2 SMNVEV (reference sequence). Trimming pared 3 bases from V and 4 bases from J, leaving 6 bases between. This CDR3 has 13 amino acids.

Only a few counts were recorded for this clone. DNA of the CDR3: TGTGCCAGCAGCGTAGCCGACAATCAGCCCCAGCATTTT. Translation gives CASSVADNQPQHF. The rearrangement joins TRBV6-5 to TRBJ1-5; D is ambiguous. V shed 6 bases and J shed 3 bases, with 9 bases lying between them. Germline lookup yields CDR1 MNHEY and CDR2 SVGAGI. This CDR3 region has 13 residues.

The chain has TRBV4-1 and TRBJ2-7; 9 bases are shared with TRBD1. V lost 0 bases, J lost 3 bases, and 12 bases stayed unmatched. The CDR3 spans 18 residues. Germline lookup yields CDR1 MGHRA and CDR2 YSYEKL. The CDR3 loop reads CASSQEGGTGYYHYEQYF. CDR3 sequence (DNA): TGCGCCAGCAGCCAAGAGGGGGGGACAGGGTACTACCACTACGAGCAGTACTTC.

V usage is TRBV27 and J usage is TRBJ2-7; unclear D gene. Trimming stripped 1 base from V and 1 base from J, with 8 bases between. This CDR3 has 14 amino acids. Per the germline V gene, CDR1 is MNHEY and CDR2 is SMNVEV (reference sequence). CDR3 region: CASSLWASSYEQYF. The CDR3 DNA is TGTGCCAGCAGTTTATGGGCCAGTTCCTACGAGCAGTACTTC.

The V gene is TRBV7-9, the J gene TRBJ2-2; 7 bases match TRBD2. The CDR3 runs to 14 residues. The V gene's germline CDR1 is SEHNR and CDR2 FQNEAQ (reference sequence). V trimming: 5 bases; J trimming: 1 base; junction bases outside the gene matches: 1. This CDR3 is CASSQRENTGELFF. The CDR3 nucleotides are TGTGCCAGCAGCCAGCGGGAGAACACCGGGGAGCTGTTTTTT.

This clone counts as large. The rearrangement joins TRBV16 to TRBJ1-1; D perhaps matches TRBD1 (5 bases). Germline CDR1 and CDR2: KGHSY and FQNENV. Trimming shortened V by 4 bases and J by 5 bases, and 11 bases separated the two germline ends. This CDR3 is built from 13 residues. As DNA, the CDR3 is TGTGCCAGCAGCCCGGGGGTTGGGACTGAAGCTTTCTTT. Its protein product is CASSPGVGTEAFF.

The V gene is TRBV27, the J gene TRBJ2-1; 7 bases line up with TRBD2. J gave up 6 bases and V 5 bases, and 4 bases lay outside the gene matches. The CDR3 spans 13 residues. Germline CDR1 reads MNHEY; CDR2 reads SMNVEV (reference sequence). CDR3 coding DNA: TGTGCCAGCAGTCCTACTAGCGCCAATGAGCAGTTCTTC. Translating gives CASSPTSANEQFF.

This clone has a handful of counts. V gene TRBV6-6 combines with J gene TRBJ2-1, with D perhaps given as TRBD1 or TRBD2 (5 bases each). The length of the CDR3 is 14 residues. From germline, CDR1 is MNHNY and CDR2 SVGAGI (reference sequence). The V and J ends lost 7 bases and 3 bases respectively, with 13 bases between them. CDR3 protein: CASTPGTVYNEQFF. As DNA, the CDR3 is TGTGCCAGCACCCCCGGGACGGTCTACAATGAGCAGTTCTTC.

The chain uses TRBV11-2 and TRBJ2-7, with D perhaps matching TRBD2 (5 bases). V lost 6 bases and J lost 2, with 14 bases in between. CDR1 is SGHAT, CDR2 FQNNGV, per germline. The CDR3 loop spans 14 amino acids. The CDR3 reads CASSLRGVTYEQYF. The CDR3 DNA sequence: TGTGCCAGCAGTCTCCGGGGAGTTACCTACGAGCAGTACTTC.

This clone is medium-sized (0.01 to 0.1%) within its sample. The rearrangement links TRBV11-3 to TRBJ2-7; D gene unclear. Germline V lookup: CDR1 SGHNT, CDR2 YENEEA. V lost 0 bases to trimming and J lost 0 bases, with 3 bases between them. The CDR3 totals 13 residues. CDR3 amino acids: CASSLDNSYEQYF. CDR3 DNA: TGTGCCAGCAGCTTAGACAACTCCTACGAGCAGTACTTC.

The chain has TRBV6-5 and TRBJ1-3; D uncertain. V shed 0 bases and J shed 3 bases, with 12 bases lying between them. From germline, CDR1 is MNHEY and CDR2 SVGAGI. The CDR3 spans 16 residues. The DNA of the CDR3 is TGTGCCAGCAGTTACTCCCCCAATGAGATTGGAAACACCATATATTTT. The encoded protein is CASSYSPNEIGNTIYF.

This chain's CDR3 is CASRPTGNQPQHF. CDR3 bases: TGTGCCAGCAGACCTACAGGGAATCAGCCCCAGCATTTT. This sequence joins TRBV6-5 and TRBJ1-5; D possibly corresponds to TRBD1 (6 bases). CDR1 is MNHEY and CDR2 is SVGAGI in the germline V gene. The CDR3 runs to 13 residues. The V end lost 6 bases, the J end lost 4 bases, and 10 bases lay between the germline ends.

Judged by abundance, this clone is medium-sized. The chain couples TRBV19 to TRBJ2-1; TRBD1 matches 8 bases. Unmatched junction bases numbered 6, after V lost 8 bases and J lost 3 bases. CDR1 is LNHDA and CDR2 is SQIVND in the germline V gene (reference sequence). CDR3 length equals 14 residues. This chain's CDR3 is CASGTGTGYNEQFF. The CDR3 bases are TGTGCCAGTGGGACCGGGACAGGCTACAATGAGCAGTTCTTC.

This clone was seen a few times. The V call is TRBV6-5, the J call TRBJ2-3, with 10 bases identical to TRBD2. Germline CDR1 and CDR2: MNHEY and SVGAGI. CDR3 length: 14 amino acids. V lost 7 bases to trimming and J lost 1 base; unmatched junction nucleotides: 2. The CDR3 DNA sequence: TGTGCCAGCACGCTAGCGGGAGGCACAGATACGCAGTATTTT. Translation gives CASTLAGGTDTQYF.

This clone is medium-sized. V usage is TRBV7-8 and J usage is TRBJ2-3; 8 bases map to TRBD2. With V trimmed by 8 bases and J by 0 bases, 7 bases remained unmatched. CDR1 is SGHVS, CDR2 FQNEAQ, per germline. This CDR3 comprises 15 residues. The CDR3 nucleotides are TGTGCCAGCCGGTTACTAGCGGAAAGCACAGATACGCAGTATTTT. Translated, it gives CASRLLAESTDTQYF.

The chain carries TRBV5-1 and TRBJ1-1; D gene ambiguous. The CDR3 contains 14 residues. With 6 bases removed from V and 1 base from J, the gap between germline ends came to 13 bases. CDR1 SGHRS and CDR2 YFSETQ come from the germline V gene. This CDR3 is CASTRAVGNTEAFF. The CDR3 region has the DNA TGCGCCAGCACTCGGGCTGTGGGGAACACTGAAGCTTTCTTT.

This clone occurred a few times. The gene calls are TRBV7-6 and TRBJ2-7, with D possibly being TRBD1 or TRBD2 (5 bases each). The germline CDR1 and CDR2 sequences are SGHVS and FNYEAQ. The V gene lost 3 bases and the J gene lost 1 base, with 13 bases spanning the gap. The length of the CDR3 is 15 residues. DNA of the CDR3: TGTGCCAGCAGCTTGGGGGAGTCGGCGTCCTACGAGCAGTACTTC. The encoded protein is CASSLGESASYEQYF.

This clone counts as medium-sized. This chain uses TRBV7-2 with TRBJ2-1; the match to TRBD1 covers 10 bases. CDR1 is SGHTA and CDR2 is FQGNSA in the germline V gene. Trimming cost V 1 base and J 10 bases; bases outside gene matches: 7. This CDR3 comprises 15 residues. The CDR3 reads CASSLGTGGYEEQFF. In nucleotides, the CDR3 is TGTGCCAGCAGCTTAGGGACAGGGGGGTATGAGGAGCAGTTCTTC.